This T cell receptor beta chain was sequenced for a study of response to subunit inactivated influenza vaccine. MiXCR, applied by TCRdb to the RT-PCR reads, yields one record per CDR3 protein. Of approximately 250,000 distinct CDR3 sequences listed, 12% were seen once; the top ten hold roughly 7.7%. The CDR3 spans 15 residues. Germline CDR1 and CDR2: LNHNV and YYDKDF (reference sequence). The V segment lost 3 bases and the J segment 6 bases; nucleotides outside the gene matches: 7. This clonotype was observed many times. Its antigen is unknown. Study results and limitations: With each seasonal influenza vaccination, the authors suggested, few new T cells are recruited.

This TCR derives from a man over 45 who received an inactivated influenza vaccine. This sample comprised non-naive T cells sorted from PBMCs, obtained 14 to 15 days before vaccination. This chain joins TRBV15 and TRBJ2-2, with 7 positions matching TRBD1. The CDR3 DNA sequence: TGTGCCACCAGCAGGGGGACAGCCCCCGCCGGGGAGCTGTTTTTT. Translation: CATSRGTAPAGELFF.